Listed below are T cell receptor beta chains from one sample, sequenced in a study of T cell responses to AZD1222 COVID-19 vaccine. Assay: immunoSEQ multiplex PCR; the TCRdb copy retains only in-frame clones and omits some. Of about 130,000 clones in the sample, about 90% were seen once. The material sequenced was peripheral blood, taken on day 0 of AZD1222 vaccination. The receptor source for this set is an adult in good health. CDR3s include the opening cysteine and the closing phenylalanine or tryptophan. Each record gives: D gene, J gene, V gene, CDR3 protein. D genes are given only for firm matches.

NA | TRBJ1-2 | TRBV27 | CASSPPSTAENGYTF
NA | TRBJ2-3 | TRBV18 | CASSPAADTDTQYF
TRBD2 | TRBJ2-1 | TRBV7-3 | CASSSLAGRDNEQFF
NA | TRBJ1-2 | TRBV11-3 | CASSLDPAGHFGYTF
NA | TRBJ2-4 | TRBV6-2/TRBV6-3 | CASSYSGRRGEIGRGNIQYF
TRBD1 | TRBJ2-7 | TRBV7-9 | CASSHAPGQGSSYEQYF
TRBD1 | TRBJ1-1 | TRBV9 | CASSVAPGTGEDTEAFF
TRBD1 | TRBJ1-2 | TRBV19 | CASSTPGQGANYGYTF
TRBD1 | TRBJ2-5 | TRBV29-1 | CSAAPGTAQETQYF
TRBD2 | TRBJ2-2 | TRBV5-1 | CASRSTLSGSTGELFF
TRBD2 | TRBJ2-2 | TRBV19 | CASSGRRGTAGELFF
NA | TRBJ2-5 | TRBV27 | CASSPRQHQETQYF
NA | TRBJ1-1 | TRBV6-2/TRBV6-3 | CASSFDIMNTEAFF
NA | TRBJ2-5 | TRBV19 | CASSTSLQETQYF
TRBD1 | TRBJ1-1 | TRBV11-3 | CASSSDRGTEAFF
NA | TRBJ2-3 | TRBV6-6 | CASSYRGLEGTDTQYF
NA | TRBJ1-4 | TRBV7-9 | CASSLGGGRTNEKLFF
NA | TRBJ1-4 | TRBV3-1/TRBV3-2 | CASSQERGATNEKLFF
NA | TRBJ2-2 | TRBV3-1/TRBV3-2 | CASSPNTGELFF
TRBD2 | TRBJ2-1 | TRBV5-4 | CASSLAAGATYNEQFF
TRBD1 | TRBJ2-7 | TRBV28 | CASSGDRFPYEQYF
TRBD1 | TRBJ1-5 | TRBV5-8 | CASSWSLGQRNQPQHF
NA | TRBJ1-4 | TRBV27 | CASSLHQGLYEKLFF
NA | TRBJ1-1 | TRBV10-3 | CAIKGEDTEAFF
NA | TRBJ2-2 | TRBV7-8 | CASSLDTPLNTGELFF
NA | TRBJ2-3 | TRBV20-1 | CSASGGTGTGSDTQYF
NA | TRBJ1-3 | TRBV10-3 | CAISGTASGNTIYF
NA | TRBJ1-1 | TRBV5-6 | CASSLRSGSAEAFF